The sequence of this T cell receptor beta chain was determined in a study of blood T cell repertoires in COVID-19. Generated by immunoSEQ multiplex PCR, the TCRdb table keeps only in-frame clones and is missing some. The sample consists of fewer than 400,000 clones, 65% to 90% of them appearing once. The germline CDR1 and CDR2 sequences are SGHRS and YFSETQ. This CDR3 contains 13 residues. V was clipped by 4 bases and J by 13 bases; unmatched bases: 9. This TCR came from a man aged 30-40 years who had recovered from COVID-19. The chain joins TRBV5-1 to TRBJ2-7; 12 bases align to TRBD2. The sample taken for sequencing was PBMCs or T cells enriched from blood (not recorded which). This CDR3 reads CASSETTSGRLYF. The CDR3, as DNA: TGCGCCAGCAGCGAGACCACTAGCGGGAGGCTTTACTTC.